The 10 T cell receptor beta chains below all came from one sample that was sequenced in a study of blood T cells in healthy people across ages. A J-beta primer mix and a sample-barcoded 5' primer were used in a second PCR of about 7 to 12 cycles. TCRdb re-called the 5' RACE reads through MiXCR, storing one row per CDR3 protein. The sample lists approximately 680,000 distinct CDR3 sequences, about 32% occurring once. Sequenced sample: blood. The origin of the receptors is a woman at least 80 years old in good health.

The chain combines TRBV2 with TRBJ2-1, with D possibly TRBD2 on 7 matching bases. Germline V CDR1 and CDR2: SNHLY, FYNNEI. The CDR3 spans 15 residues. With 7 bases removed from V and 0 bases from J, the gap between germline ends came to 13 bases. The CDR3 DNA is TGTGCCAGCAAAGGGGGGGTGAGCTCCTACAATGAGCAGTTCTTC. Translating it yields CASKGGVSSYNEQFF.

This clonotype was found a few times. A junction end diverges from the germline sequence, so it may reflect a read error. This chain uses TRBV7-7 with TRBJ2-1; unclear D gene. CDR3 length: 15 residues. Looked up from germline, CDR1 is SSHAT and CDR2 is FNYEAQ (reference sequence). The CDR3 is CASSLDESSYNEQFF. DNA for the CDR3: TGTGCTAGCAGCTTAGACGAGAGCTCCTACAATGAGCAGTTCTTC.

The chain couples TRBV29-1 to TRBJ1-2, with D uncertain. The CDR3 is 13 amino acids. V lost 0 bases, J lost 4 bases, and 9 bases lay in between. In germline, CDR1 is SQVTM, CDR2 ANQGSEA. CDR3 amino acids: CSVEDGGRYGYTF. CDR3 nucleotides: TGCAGCGTTGAAGATGGAGGGCGCTATGGCTACACCTTC.

CDR3 region: CASAGQTYNEQFF. The CDR3 region has the DNA TGTGCCAGCGCCGGACAGACCTACAATGAGCAGTTCTTC. The rearrangement links TRBV2 to TRBJ2-1; perhaps TRBD1 as D (6 bases). CDR1 is SNHLY and CDR2 is FYNNEI in the germline V gene. Trimming removed 8 bases at V and 2 bases at J, with 10 bases between. This CDR3 is 13 amino acids long.

This clonotype was detected only a few times. A much larger clone differs from this one at a single base, so this may be a read error. The rearrangement uses TRBV24-1 and TRBJ2-1, with D uncertain. The end of the DNA fits TRBJ2-7 better, so the J call may be wrong. Germline CDR1 and CDR2: KGHDR and SFDVKD. The CDR3 length is 11 residues. CDR3 nucleotide sequence: TGTGCCACCAGCTTAAACAATGAGCAGTACTTC. Translation gives CATSLNNEQYF.

This clonotype came up a few times. The rearrangement links TRBV7-2 to TRBJ2-1, with 9 bases that match TRBD2. The J call may be faulty, since TRBJ2-7 better matches the DNA end. This CDR3 region has 16 residues. The germline V gene has CDR1 SGHTA and CDR2 FQGNSA. CDR3 in DNA: TGTGCCAGCAGCTTAGCGTCTAGCGGGGTCCGAAATGAGCAGTACTTC. Its translation is CASSLASSGVRNEQYF.

This clonotype was seen only a few times. One base away lies a much larger clone, so this may be a sequencing read error. V usage is TRBV3-1 and J usage is TRBJ2-7, with TRBD2 matching 11 bases. The better agreement between TRBJ2-5 and the DNA end casts doubt on the J call. The CDR3 contains 15 residues. The germline V gene encodes CDR1 LGHDT and CDR2 YNNKEL (reference sequence). The CDR3 DNA sequence: TGTGCCAGCAGTCGTAGCGGGGGGGCCGCGGAGACCCAGTACTTC. Its protein is CASSRSGGAAETQYF.

The V call is TRBV30, the J call TRBJ2-4; D unclear. The CDR3 loop spans 12 amino acids. The germline gives CDR1 GTSNPN, CDR2 SVGIG (reference sequence). The germline V and J ends were trimmed by 0 bases and 7 bases, with 7 bases remaining between them. The CDR3 coding sequence is TGTGCCTGGAGTGTACTCGGGAACATTCAGTACTTC. It specifies CAWSVLGNIQYF.

Many counts were recorded for this clonotype. The chain uses TRBV20-1 and TRBJ1-4; unclear D gene. Germline CDR1 and CDR2: DFQATT and SNEGSKA (reference sequence). This CDR3 is built from 14 residues. Trimming stripped 5 bases from V and 0 bases from J, with 10 bases between. The CDR3 region has the DNA TGCAGTGCTCTGGACGGGACAACTAATGAAAAACTGTTTTTT. This gives the protein CSALDGTTNEKLFF.

This clonotype was found many times. The chain employs TRBV10-3 and TRBJ1-2; weak D call: TRBD1 (5 bases). CDR1 ENHRY and CDR2 SYGVKD come from the germline V gene. With 4 bases removed from V and 5 bases from J, the gap between germline ends came to 11 bases. The CDR3 is made up of 13 amino acids. Here the CDR3 DNA reads TGTGCCATCAGTGCTTCAGAGGGGTATGGCTACACCTTC. It yields the protein CAISASEGYGYTF.